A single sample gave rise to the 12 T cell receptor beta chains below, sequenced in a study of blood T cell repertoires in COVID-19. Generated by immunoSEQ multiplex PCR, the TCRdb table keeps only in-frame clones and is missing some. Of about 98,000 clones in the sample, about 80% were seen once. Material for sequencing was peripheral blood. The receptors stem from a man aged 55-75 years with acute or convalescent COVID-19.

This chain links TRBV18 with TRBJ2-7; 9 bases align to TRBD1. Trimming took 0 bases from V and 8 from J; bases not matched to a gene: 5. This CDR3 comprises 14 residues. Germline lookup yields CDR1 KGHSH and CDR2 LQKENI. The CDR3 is CASSPPWDREKQYV. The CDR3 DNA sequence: TGTGCCAGCTCACCACCCTGGGACAGGGAGAAGCAGTACGTC.

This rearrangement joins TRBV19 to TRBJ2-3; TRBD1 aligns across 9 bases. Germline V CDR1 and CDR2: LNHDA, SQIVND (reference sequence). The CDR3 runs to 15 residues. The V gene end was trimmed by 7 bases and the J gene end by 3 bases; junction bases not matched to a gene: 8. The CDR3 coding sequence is TGTGCCAGTAAGATCGGACAGGGGCTGACAGATACGCAGTATTTT. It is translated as CASKIGQGLTDTQYF. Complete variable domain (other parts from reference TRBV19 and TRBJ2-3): DGGITQSPKYLFRKEGQNVTLSCEQNLNHDAMYWYRQDPGQGLRLIYYSQIVNDFQKGDIAEGYSVSREKKESFPLTVTSAQKNPTAFYLCASKIGQGLTDTQYFGPGTRLTVL.

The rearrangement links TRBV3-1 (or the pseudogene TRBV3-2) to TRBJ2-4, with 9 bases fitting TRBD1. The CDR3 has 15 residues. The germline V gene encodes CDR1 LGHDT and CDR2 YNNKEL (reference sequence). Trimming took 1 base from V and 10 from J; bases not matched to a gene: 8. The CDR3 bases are TGTGCCAGCAGCCAAGCGGGACAGGGCGGGGGAATTCAGTACTTC. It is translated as CASSQAGQGGGIQYF.

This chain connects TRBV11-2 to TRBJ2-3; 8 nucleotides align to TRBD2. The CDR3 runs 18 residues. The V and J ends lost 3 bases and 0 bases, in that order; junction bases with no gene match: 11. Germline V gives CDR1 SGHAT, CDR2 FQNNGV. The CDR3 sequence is CASSFPRQRGPSTDTQYF. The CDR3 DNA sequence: TGTGCCAGCAGCTTCCCTCGGCAGCGGGGGCCTAGCACAGATACGCAGTATTTT.

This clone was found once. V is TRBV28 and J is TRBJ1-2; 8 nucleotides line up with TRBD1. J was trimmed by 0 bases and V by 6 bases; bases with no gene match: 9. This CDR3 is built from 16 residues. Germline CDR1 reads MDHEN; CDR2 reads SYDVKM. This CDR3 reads CASRVGTGPTNYGYTF. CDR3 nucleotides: TGTGCCAGCAGGGTCGGGACAGGACCAACTAACTATGGCTACACCTTC.

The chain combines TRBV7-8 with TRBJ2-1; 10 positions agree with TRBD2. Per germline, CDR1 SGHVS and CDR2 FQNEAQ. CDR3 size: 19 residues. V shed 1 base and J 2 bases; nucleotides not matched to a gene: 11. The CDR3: CASSLEVAGGYLAYNEQFF. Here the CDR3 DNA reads TGTGCCAGCAGCTTAGAGGTAGCGGGGGGTTACCTCGCCTACAATGAGCAGTTCTTC. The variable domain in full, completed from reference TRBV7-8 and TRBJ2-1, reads GAGVSQSPRYKVAKRGQDVALRCDPISGHVSLFWYQQALGQGPEFLTYFQNEAQLDKSGLPSDRFFAERPEGSVSTLKIQRTQQEDSAVYLCASSLEVAGGYLAYNEQFFGPGTRLTVL.

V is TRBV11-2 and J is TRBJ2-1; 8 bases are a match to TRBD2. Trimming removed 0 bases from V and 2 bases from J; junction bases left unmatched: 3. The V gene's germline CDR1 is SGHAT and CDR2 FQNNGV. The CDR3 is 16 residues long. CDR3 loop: CASSLDSGGAYNEQFF. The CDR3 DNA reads TGTGCCAGCAGCTTAGATTCGGGAGGGGCCTACAATGAGCAGTTCTTC. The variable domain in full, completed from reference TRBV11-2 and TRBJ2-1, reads EAGVAQSPRYKIIEKRQSVAFWCNPISGHATLYWYQQILGQGPKLLIQFQNNGVVDDSQLPKDRFSAERLKGVDSTLKIQPAKLEDSAVYLCASSLDSGGAYNEQFFGPGTRLTVL.

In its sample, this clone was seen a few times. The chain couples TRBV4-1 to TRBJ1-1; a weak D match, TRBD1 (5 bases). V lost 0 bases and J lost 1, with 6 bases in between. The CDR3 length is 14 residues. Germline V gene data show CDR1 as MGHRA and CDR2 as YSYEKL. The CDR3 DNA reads TGCGCCAGCAGCCAAGACAGGGCGAACACTGAAGCTTTCTTT. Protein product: CASSQDRANTEAFF.

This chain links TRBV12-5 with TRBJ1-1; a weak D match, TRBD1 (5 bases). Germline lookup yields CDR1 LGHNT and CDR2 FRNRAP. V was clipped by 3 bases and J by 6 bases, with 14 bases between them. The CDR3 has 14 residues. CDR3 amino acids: CASGFDSVGAEAFF. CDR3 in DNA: TGTGCTAGTGGTTTTGACTCTGTAGGGGCTGAAGCTTTCTTT.

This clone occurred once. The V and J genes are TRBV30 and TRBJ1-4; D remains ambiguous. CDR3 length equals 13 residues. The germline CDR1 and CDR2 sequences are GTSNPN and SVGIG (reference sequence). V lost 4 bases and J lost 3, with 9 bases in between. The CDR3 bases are TGTGCCTGGACAGTTACGTCTAATGAAAAACTGTTTTTT. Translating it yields CAWTVTSNEKLFF. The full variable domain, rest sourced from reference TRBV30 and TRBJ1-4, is SQTIHQWPATLVQPVGSPLSLECTVEGTSNPNLYWYRQAAGRGLQLLFYSVGIGQISSEVPQNLSASRPQDRQFILSSKKLLLSDSGFYLCAWTVTSNEKLFFGSGTQLSVL.

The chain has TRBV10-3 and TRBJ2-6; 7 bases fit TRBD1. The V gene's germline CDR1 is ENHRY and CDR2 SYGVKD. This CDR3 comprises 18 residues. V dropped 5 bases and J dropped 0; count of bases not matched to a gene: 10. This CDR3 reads CAISPKGGQHSGANVLTF. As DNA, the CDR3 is TGTGCCATCAGTCCAAAAGGGGGACAGCACTCTGGGGCCAACGTCCTGACTTTC.

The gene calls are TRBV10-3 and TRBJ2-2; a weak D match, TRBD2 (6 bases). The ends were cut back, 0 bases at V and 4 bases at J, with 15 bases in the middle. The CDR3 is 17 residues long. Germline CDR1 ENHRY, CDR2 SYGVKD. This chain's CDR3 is CAISESFTGAGTGELFF. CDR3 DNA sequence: TGTGCCATCAGTGAGTCTTTTACGGGAGCGGGCACCGGGGAGCTGTTTTTT.